The clone carrying this T cell receptor (beta chain) has just one count. Its antigen is as yet unknown. The data are from a study of cytotoxic CD8 clonotypes in ibrutinib-treated CLL. Overall study: The patients comprised roughly 12 relapsed/refractory and roughly 15 treatment-naive cases, 17 to 18 IGHV unmutated.

TCR beta libraries used around 2 micrograms of genomic DNA from cryopreserved PBMCs. The CDR3 runs 17 residues. Germline V gene lookup returns CDR1 SNHLY and CDR2 FYNNEI. V trimming: 6 bases; J trimming: 1 base; junction bases outside the gene matches: 11. Only in-frame clones appear in the TCRdb table, and some are missing; sequencing was by immunoSEQ multiplex PCR. The sample consists of approximately 120,000 clones, approximately 58% of them appearing once. Study-wide results and caveats: Under treatment, the uncommon public clonotypes either contracted or remained stable.

The source of this sequence is a human donor with chronic lymphocytic leukemia. V usage is TRBV2 and J usage is TRBJ2-5; 10 bases agree with TRBD2. The sample in question was PBMCs, obtained after 24 months of ibrutinib treatment. The CDR3 loop reads CASRAKRGGPTQETQYF. CDR3 DNA: TGTGCCAGCAGGGCCAAGCGGGGGGGCCCCACCCAAGAGACCCAGTACTTC.